This TCR beta chain was captured in a study of control samples from healthy donors and cancer patients. V shed 0 bases, J shed 4 bases, and the junction held 8 bases outside the gene matches. The CDR3 sequence is 16 residues long. Per germline, CDR1 KGHSH and CDR2 LQKENI. Clones were sequenced by immunoSEQ multiplex PCR, and TCRdb holds only the in-frame ones, with some missing. The repertoire holds about 120,000 clones, with more than 75% as singletons. V is TRBV18 and J is TRBJ1-1; 7 positions agree with TRBD1. The source material was blood. The receptor was isolated from a man aged 18 to 29 in good health. CDR3 sequence: CASSPPNRGVVTEAFF. The CDR3 coding sequence is TGTGCCAGCTCACCACCGAACAGGGGCGTAGTCACTGAAGCTTTCTTT.